This T cell receptor (beta chain) was retrieved from a study of blood T cell repertoires in COVID-19. Some clones are missing from TCRdb's copy, which holds only in-frame ones; the method was immunoSEQ multiplex PCR. The profile shows 150,000 or so clones, roughly nine tenths of them singletons. Germline CDR1 reads LGHNA; CDR2 reads YNFKEQ. V gave up 1 base and J gave up 5 bases; unmatched junction bases: 8. The length of the CDR3 is 16 residues. The receptor comes from a woman aged 70 to 79 with acute or convalescent COVID-19. Sequenced material: peripheral blood. V and J are TRBV4-2 and TRBJ2-5; 9 bases align to TRBD2. CDR3 sequence reads: CASSQAAGGPSETQYF. The CDR3 nucleotides are TGTGCCAGCAGCCAAGCGGCGGGGGGGCCGTCGGAGACCCAGTACTTC.